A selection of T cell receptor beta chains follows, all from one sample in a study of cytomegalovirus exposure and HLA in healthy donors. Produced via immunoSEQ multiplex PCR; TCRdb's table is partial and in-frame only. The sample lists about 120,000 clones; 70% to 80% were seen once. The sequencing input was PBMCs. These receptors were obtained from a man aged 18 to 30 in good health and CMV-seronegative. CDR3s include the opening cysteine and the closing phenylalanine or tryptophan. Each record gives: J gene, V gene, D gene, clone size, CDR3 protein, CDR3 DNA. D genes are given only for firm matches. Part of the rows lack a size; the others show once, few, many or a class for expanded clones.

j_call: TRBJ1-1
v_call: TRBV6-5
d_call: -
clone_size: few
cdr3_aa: CASSYQVSEAFF
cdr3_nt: TGTGCCAGCAGTTATCAGGTCTCTGAAGCTTTCTTT

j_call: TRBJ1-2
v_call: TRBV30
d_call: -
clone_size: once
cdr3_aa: CAWSVVFDSGRGYTF
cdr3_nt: TGTGCCTGGAGTGTAGTGTTCGATTCAGGCCGTGGCTACACCTTC

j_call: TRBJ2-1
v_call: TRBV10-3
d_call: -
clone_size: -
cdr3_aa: CAISDPSQKTNEQFF
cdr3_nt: TGTGCCATCAGTGACCCTAGCCAAAAAACCAATGAGCAGTTCTTC

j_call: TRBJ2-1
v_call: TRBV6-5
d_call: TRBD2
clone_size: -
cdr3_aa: CASSSTSSGRGEQFF
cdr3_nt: TGTGCCAGCAGTTCCACCTCTAGCGGGAGAGGTGAGCAGTTCTTC

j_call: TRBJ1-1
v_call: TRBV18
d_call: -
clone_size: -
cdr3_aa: CASSPRLQAFF
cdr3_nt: TGTGCCAGCTCACCGCGGCTGCAAGCTTTCTTT

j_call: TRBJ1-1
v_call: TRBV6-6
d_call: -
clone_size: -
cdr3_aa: CASSPSQYEAFF
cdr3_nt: TGTGCCAGCAGCCCATCTCAGTATGAAGCTTTCTTT

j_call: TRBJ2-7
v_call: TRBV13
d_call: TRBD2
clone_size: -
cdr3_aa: CASSNPGAGDTYEQYF
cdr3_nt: TGTGCCAGCAGCAACCCGGGAGCGGGGGATACCTACGAGCAGTACTTC

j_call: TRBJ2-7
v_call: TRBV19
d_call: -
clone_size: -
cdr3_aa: CASSLSGLYYEQYF
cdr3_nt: TGTGCCAGTAGTCTGAGCGGATTATACTACGAGCAGTACTTC

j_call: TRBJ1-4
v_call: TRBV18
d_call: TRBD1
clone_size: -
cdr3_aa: CASSANRGTDSEKLFF
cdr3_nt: TGTGCCAGCTCAGCTAACCGCGGGACAGACTCTGAAAAACTGTTTTTT

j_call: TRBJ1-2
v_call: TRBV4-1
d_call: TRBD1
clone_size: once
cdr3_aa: CASSQGDRGLYGYTF
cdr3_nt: TGCGCCAGCAGCCAAGGGGACAGGGGGCTCTATGGCTACACCTTC

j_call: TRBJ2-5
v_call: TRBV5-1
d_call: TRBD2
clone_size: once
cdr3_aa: CASSGRGLAEETQYF
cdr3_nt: TGCGCCAGCAGCGGGCGAGGACTAGCGGAAGAGACCCAGTACTTC

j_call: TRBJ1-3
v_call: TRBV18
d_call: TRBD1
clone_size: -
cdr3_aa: CASSSGQASSGNTIYF
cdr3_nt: TGTGCCAGCTCATCGGGACAGGCAAGCTCTGGAAACACCATATATTTT

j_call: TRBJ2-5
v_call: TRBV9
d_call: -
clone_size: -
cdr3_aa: CASSVGGLQETQYF
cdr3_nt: TGTGCCAGCAGCGTAGGGGGCCTACAAGAGACCCAGTACTTC

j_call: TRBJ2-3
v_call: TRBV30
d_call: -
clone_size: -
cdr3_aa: CAWLDSVFSDTQYF
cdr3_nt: TGTGCCTGGCTGGACAGTGTGTTCTCAGATACGCAGTATTTT

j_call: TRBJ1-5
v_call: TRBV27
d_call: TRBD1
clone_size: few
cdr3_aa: CASSIVGTAVNQPQHF
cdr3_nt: TGTGCCAGCAGTATCGTCGGGACAGCGGTCAATCAGCCCCAGCATTTT

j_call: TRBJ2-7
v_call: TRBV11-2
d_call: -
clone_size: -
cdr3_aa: CASILPSLTAGNDEQYF
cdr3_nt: TGTGCCAGCATCCTACCATCTTTGACGGCCGGGAATGACGAGCAGTACTTC

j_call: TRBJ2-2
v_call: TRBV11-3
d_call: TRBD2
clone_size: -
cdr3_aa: CASSLGGGAAGELFF
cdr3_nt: TGTGCCAGCAGCTTGGGGGGGGGAGCGGCCGGGGAGCTGTTTTTT

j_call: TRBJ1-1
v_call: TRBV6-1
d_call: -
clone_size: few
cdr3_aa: CASILGGVRGTEAFF
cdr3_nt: TGTGCCAGTATCCTCGGGGGGGTTAGGGGCACTGAAGCTTTCTTT

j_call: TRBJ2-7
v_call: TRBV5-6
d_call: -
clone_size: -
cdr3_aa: CASSLSSYEQYF
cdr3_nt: TGTGCCAGCAGCCTGAGCTCCTACGAGCAGTACTTC

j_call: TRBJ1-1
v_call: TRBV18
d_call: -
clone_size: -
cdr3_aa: CASSYGVNTEAFF
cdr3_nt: TGTGCCAGCTCATACGGGGTAAACACTGAAGCTTTCTTT

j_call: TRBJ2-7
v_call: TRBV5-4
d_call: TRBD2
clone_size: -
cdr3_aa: CASSLAGGPPYEQYF
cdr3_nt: TGTGCCAGCAGCTTGGCGGGAGGGCCGCCCTACGAGCAGTACTTC

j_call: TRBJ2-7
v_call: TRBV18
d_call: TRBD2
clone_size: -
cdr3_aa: CASSPRTSGTYEQYF
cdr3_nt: TGTGCCAGCTCACCCAGGACTAGCGGGACCTACGAGCAGTACTTC

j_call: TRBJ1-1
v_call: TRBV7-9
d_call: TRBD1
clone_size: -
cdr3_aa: CASSLRQGGNTEAFF
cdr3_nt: TGTGCCAGCAGCCTACGACAGGGTGGGAACACTGAAGCTTTCTTT

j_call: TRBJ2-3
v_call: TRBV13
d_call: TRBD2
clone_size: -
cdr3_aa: CASSFRTSGSGDTQYF
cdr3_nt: TGTGCCAGCAGCTTCCGGACTAGCGGGAGTGGAGATACGCAGTATTTT

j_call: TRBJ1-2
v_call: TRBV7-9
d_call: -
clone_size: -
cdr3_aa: CSSSLETSYTF
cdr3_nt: TGTTCCAGCAGCTTAGAGACAAGCTACACCTTC

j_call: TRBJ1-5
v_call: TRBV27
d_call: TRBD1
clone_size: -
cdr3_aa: CASSEDRGARPQHF
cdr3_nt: TGTGCCAGCAGTGAAGACAGGGGAGCGCGGCCCCAGCATTTT

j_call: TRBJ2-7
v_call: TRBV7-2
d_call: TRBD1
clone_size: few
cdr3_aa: CASSYRGRQSYEQYF
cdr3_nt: TGTGCCAGCAGCTACAGGGGGCGTCAAAGCTACGAGCAGTACTTC

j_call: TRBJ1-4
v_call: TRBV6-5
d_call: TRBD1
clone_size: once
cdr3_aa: CACRRTGVEKLFF
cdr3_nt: TGTGCCTGCAGACGAACAGGGGTTGAAAAACTGTTTTTT

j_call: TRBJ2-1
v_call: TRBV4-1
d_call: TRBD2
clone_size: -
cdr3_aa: CASRGTSGESYNEQFF
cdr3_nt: TGCGCCAGCAGGGGAACTAGCGGGGAATCCTACAATGAGCAGTTCTTC

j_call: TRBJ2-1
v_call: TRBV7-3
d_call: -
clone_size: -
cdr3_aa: CASSPNGGGSYNEQFF
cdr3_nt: TGTGCCAGCAGCCCGAACGGTGGAGGGTCCTACAATGAGCAGTTCTTC

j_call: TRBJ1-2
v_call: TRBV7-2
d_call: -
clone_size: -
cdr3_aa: CASSPDRRNNYGYTF
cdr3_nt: TGTGCCAGCAGTCCAGACAGAAGGAATAACTATGGCTACACCTTC

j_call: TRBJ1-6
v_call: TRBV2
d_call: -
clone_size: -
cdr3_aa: CARRSYGGSYNSPLHF
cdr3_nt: TGTGCCAGAAGAAGTTACGGGGGGTCGTATAATTCACCCCTCCACTTT

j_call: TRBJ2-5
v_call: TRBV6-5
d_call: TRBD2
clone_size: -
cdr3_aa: CASSYASGRAWETQYF
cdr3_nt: TGTGCCAGCAGTTACGCTAGCGGGAGGGCCTGGGAGACCCAGTACTTC

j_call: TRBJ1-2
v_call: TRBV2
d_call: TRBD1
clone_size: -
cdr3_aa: CAGDRESNYGYTF
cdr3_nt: TGTGCCGGGGACAGAGAGTCTAACTATGGCTACACCTTC

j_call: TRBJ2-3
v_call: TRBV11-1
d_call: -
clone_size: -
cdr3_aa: CASSLRGSGITDTQYF
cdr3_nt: TGTGCCAGCAGCTTAAGGGGTAGCGGAATCACAGATACGCAGTATTTT

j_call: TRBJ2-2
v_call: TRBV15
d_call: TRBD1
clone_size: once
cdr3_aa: CATSRLRDRGFWNTGELFF
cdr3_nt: TGTGCCACCAGCCGACTCCGGGACAGGGGTTTTTGGAACACCGGGGAGCTGTTTTTT

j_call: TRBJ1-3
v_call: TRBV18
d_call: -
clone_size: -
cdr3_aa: CASSPRWGLGNTIYF
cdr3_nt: TGTGCCAGCTCACCCAGGTGGGGGCTTGGAAACACCATATATTTT

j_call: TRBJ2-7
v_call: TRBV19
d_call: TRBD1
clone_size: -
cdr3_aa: CASSMGTGWYEQYF
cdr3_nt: TGTGCCAGTAGTATGGGGACAGGGTGGTACGAGCAGTACTTC

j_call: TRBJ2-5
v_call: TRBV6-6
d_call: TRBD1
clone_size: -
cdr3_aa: CASSFGQAPETQYF
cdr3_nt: TGTGCCAGCAGTTTTGGACAGGCCCCGGAGACCCAGTACTTC

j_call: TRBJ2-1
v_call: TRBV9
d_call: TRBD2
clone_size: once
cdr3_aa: CASSVSGTSGYNEQFF
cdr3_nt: TGTGCCAGCAGCGTGTCCGGGACTAGCGGTTACAATGAGCAGTTCTTC

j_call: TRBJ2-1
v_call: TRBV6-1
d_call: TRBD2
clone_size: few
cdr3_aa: CATRSGSGFF
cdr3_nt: TGTGCCACCCGTAGCGGGAGCGGATTCTTC

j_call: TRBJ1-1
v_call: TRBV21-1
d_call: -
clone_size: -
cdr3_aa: CASTGDPRALESSEAFF
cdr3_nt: TGTGCCAGCACCGGAGACCCCAGGGCACTGGAGAGTTCTGAAGCTTTCTTT

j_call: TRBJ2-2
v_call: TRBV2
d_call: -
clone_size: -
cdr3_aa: CASRVGARYTGELFF
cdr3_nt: TGTGCCAGCAGAGTAGGGGCGCGTTACACCGGGGAGCTGTTTTTT

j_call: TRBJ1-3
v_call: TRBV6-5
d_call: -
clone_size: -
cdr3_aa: CATRVDSSSGNTIYF
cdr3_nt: TGTGCCACTCGGGTGGACAGCAGCTCTGGAAACACCATATATTTT